Below are 20 T cell receptor beta chains sequenced from a single sample in a study of CD8 T cells in ankylosing spondylitis. Findings and limits, study-wide: Several highly homologous variants formed a TCR beta motif that appeared characteristic of ankylosing spondylitis blood.

From the 5' RACE reads, TCRdb called clonotypes with MiXCR, one entry per CDR3 protein. Found here are roughly 220,000 distinct CDR3 sequences, around 20% of them singletons; the top ten hold approximately 46%. The antigens of these receptors remain unknown. Sequenced input: blood, either unsorted or a sorted T cell fraction (not recorded which). The receptors stem from a male donor with ankylosing spondylitis.

This clonotype showed up just a few times. The CDR3 sequence: CASSQVRVQGALTGELFF. For the CDR3, the DNA is TGCGCCAGCAGCCAAGTCAGGGTACAGGGGGCATTAACCGGGGAGCTGTTTTTT. The V gene is TRBV4-3, the J gene TRBJ2-2, with 9 nucleotides matching TRBD1. Looked up from germline, CDR1 is LGHNA and CDR2 is YSLEER. The V segment lost 1 base and the J segment 5 bases; nucleotides outside the gene matches: 11. CDR3 length: 18 amino acids.

About this clonotype: This may be a read error, as it is one base from a much larger clone. The missing conserved phenylalanine or tryptophan at the end of this CDR3 makes a read error likely. The chain joins TRBV7-9 to TRBJ2-2, with 8 bases matching TRBD1. The CDR3 sequence is 15 residues long. Germline CDR1 SEHNR, CDR2 FQNEAQ (reference sequence). V lost 5 bases to trimming and J lost 4 bases; unmatched junction nucleotides: 6. In DNA form, the CDR3 reads TGTGCCAGCAGCAGACAGGGGACGAGCACCGGGGAGCTGTTTTCT. Translating gives CASSRQGTSTGELFS.

The sample holds a few counts of this clonotype. The V call is TRBV5-1, the J call TRBJ2-2; possible D gene TRBD1, 6 bases. This CDR3 has 16 amino acids. V was shortened by 1 base and J by 2 bases, with 12 bases between the two germline ends. The V gene's germline CDR1 is SGHRS and CDR2 YFSETQ. The CDR3 reads CASSLYGGYNTGELFF. As DNA, the CDR3 is TGCGCCAGCAGCTTGTATGGGGGCTACAACACCGGGGAGCTGTTTTTT.

The J gene is TRBJ2-1, the V gene TRBV7-6; TRBD2 agrees at 11 bases. The ends lost 4 bases at V and 6 bases at J; junction bases unmatched: 11. There are 17 residues in the CDR3. Germline V gene sequence: CDR1 SGHVS, CDR2 FNYEAQ. This chain's CDR3 is CASSSEPGLAVTNEQFF. Written as DNA, the CDR3 is TGTGCCAGCAGCTCGGAACCGGGACTAGCGGTTACCAATGAGCAGTTCTTC.

In its sample, this clonotype was seen once. The CDR3 sequence is CASSLGREGYNEQFF. Here the CDR3 DNA reads TGTGCCAGCAGCTTGGGACGGGAGGGATACAATGAGCAGTTCTTC. The gene calls are TRBV7-2 and TRBJ2-1, with 8 bases fitting TRBD2. Germline CDR1 is SGHTA and CDR2 is FQGNSA. V lost 3 bases, J lost 4 bases, and 5 bases stayed unmatched. The CDR3 has 15 amino acids.

The chain is built from TRBV20-1 and TRBJ2-7, with D unclear. Germline V gene sequence: CDR1 DFQATT, CDR2 SNEGSKA (reference sequence). CDR3 length: 15 residues. V lost 0 bases to trimming and J lost 1 base, with 13 bases between them. The CDR3 spells CSARDIRGRSYEQYF. The CDR3 nucleotides are TGCAGTGCTAGAGATATTCGTGGCAGATCCTACGAGCAGTACTTC.

V is TRBV25-1 and J is TRBJ2-1; the D gene could be TRBD1 or TRBD2 (5 bases each). CDR1 and CDR2 from the germline V gene are MGHDK and SYGVNS. This CDR3 has 16 amino acids. Trimming left V 0 bases short and J 7 bases short, with 16 bases between. CDR3 in amino acids: CASSEYEGSLLNEQFF. The CDR3 nucleotides are TGTGCCAGCAGTGAATATGAGGGGAGCCTATTGAATGAGCAGTTCTTC.

The table lists this clonotype with a few counts. The chain uses TRBV7-8 and TRBJ2-5, with D tentatively TRBD1 (6 bases). The CDR3 is 14 residues long. Trimming removed 3 bases from V and 4 bases from J, with 12 bases in between. Germline CDR1 reads SGHVS; CDR2 reads FQNEAQ. The CDR3 here is CASSFQGRVETQYF. For the CDR3, the DNA is TGTGCCAGCAGCTTCCAGGGGCGGGTAGAGACCCAGTACTTC.

The chain employs TRBV19 and TRBJ1-2; TRBD1 agrees at 7 bases. This CDR3 has 12 amino acids. V shed 4 bases, J shed 8 bases, and the junction held 4 bases outside the gene matches. Germline CDR1 reads LNHDA; CDR2 reads SQIVND (reference sequence). The CDR3 DNA follows: TGTGCCAGTAGTAGAGACAGGGAAGGCTACACCTTC. This translates into CASSRDREGYTF.

This clonotype was counted a single time. The chain has TRBV5-1 and TRBJ1-1, with a weak D call TRBD1 (5 bases). CDR1 is SGHRS and CDR2 is YFSETQ in the germline V gene. V lost 1 base, J lost 0 bases, and 10 bases lay in between. CDR3 size: 15 residues. The CDR3 loop reads CASSLPAGVNTEAFF. CDR3 bases: TGCGCCAGCAGCTTGCCGGCGGGGGTGAACACTGAAGCTTTCTTT.

This clonotype was counted only a few times. J is TRBJ1-2 and V is TRBV29-1, with D unclear. This CDR3 has 12 amino acids. CDR1 and CDR2 (germline): SQVTM, ANQGSEA. Trimming stripped 5 bases from V and 5 bases from J, with 12 bases between. CDR3 bases: TGCAGCGTTAAGTTGATGGAATATGGCTACACCTTC. Translated, it gives CSVKLMEYGYTF.

In its sample, this clonotype was seen a few times. The chain couples TRBV11-2 to TRBJ2-1; D unresolved. The CDR3 extends over 18 amino acids. Trimming took 2 bases from V and 9 from J, leaving 26 bases between them. Germline V gene data show CDR1 as SGHAT and CDR2 as FQNNGV. The CDR3 sequence: CASSLFYPGEQPMGEQFF. In DNA, the CDR3 is TGTGCCAGCAGCTTATTCTACCCCGGTGAGCAGCCGATGGGTGAGCAGTTCTTC.

This clonotype was detected ten times or more. The gene calls are TRBV18 and TRBJ2-7, with 9 nucleotides matching TRBD1. This CDR3 comprises 16 residues. Germline lookup yields CDR1 KGHSH and CDR2 LQKENI. J was trimmed by 6 bases and V by 2 bases; bases with no gene match: 11. CDR3 sequence (DNA): TGTGCCAGCTCACCATCGAACCGGGACAGGGCTAGCGAGCAGTACTTC. As protein: CASSPSNRDRASEQYF.

The CDR3 protein is CAWSTGGSGTEAFF. The CDR3 nucleotides read TGTGCCTGGAGTACAGGAGGGTCGGGCACTGAAGCTTTCTTT. J is TRBJ1-1 and V is TRBV30, with a weak D call TRBD1 (5 bases). This CDR3 has 14 residues. CDR1 and CDR2 (germline): GTSNPN, SVGIG (reference sequence). The germline V and J ends were trimmed by 2 bases and 4 bases, with 14 bases remaining between them.

J is TRBJ2-3 and V is TRBV7-8, with 9 nucleotides matching TRBD1. Germline V lookup: CDR1 SGHVS, CDR2 FQNEAQ. The length of the CDR3 is 16 residues. V gave up 0 bases and J gave up 5 bases; unmatched junction bases: 6. The CDR3 loop is CASSLAETGGIDTQYF. The CDR3 DNA follows: TGTGCCAGCAGCTTAGCAGAGACAGGGGGGATAGATACGCAGTATTTT.

This chain uses TRBV11-2 with TRBJ2-1; TRBD2 might be the D (6 bases). The germline V and J ends were trimmed by 1 base and 7 bases, with 17 bases remaining between them. Per the germline V gene, CDR1 is SGHAT and CDR2 is FQNNGV. The CDR3 consists of 16 residues. This CDR3 reads CASSLAANFGGNEQFF. As DNA, the CDR3 is TGTGCCAGCAGCTTAGCGGCCAATTTTGGGGGGAATGAGCAGTTCTTC. The full variable domain, completed using reference TRBV11-2 and TRBJ2-1, is EAGVAQSPRYKIIEKRQSVAFWCNPISGHATLYWYQQILGQGPKLLIQFQNNGVVDDSQLPKDRFSAERLKGVDSTLKIQPAKLEDSAVYLCASSLAANFGGNEQFFGPGTRLTVL.

This clonotype was counted only a few times. The CDR3 bases are TGTGCCAGCAGCTCGGACTTCCTATTTGATGAGCAGTTCTTC. It codes for CASSSDFLFDEQFF. The J gene is TRBJ2-1, the V gene TRBV7-2, with D maybe TRBD2 (5 bases). Germline-derived CDR1 and CDR2 are SGHTA and FQGNSA. V lost 4 bases, J lost 8 bases, and 15 bases lay in between. This CDR3 is 14 amino acids long.

V and J are TRBV12-3 or TRBV12-4 and TRBJ2-3, with 7 bases fitting TRBD2. The CDR3 runs to 14 residues. V trimming: 3 bases; J trimming: 4 bases; junction bases outside the gene matches: 4. The CDR3 DNA reads TGTGCCAGCAGTTTCGGGGGGTTTCCAGATACGCAGTATTTT. Translation: CASSFGGFPDTQYF.

The V and J genes are TRBV20-1 and TRBJ2-3, with D perhaps assigned TRBD1 or TRBD2 (5 bases each). The ends were cut back, 7 bases at V and 2 bases at J, with 22 bases in the middle. Per the germline V gene, CDR1 is DFQATT and CDR2 is SNEGSKA (reference sequence). The length of the CDR3 is 16 residues. CDR3 DNA: TGCAGTGTTTCCGGGACGACGGCAATATTCACAGATACGCAGTATTTT. Protein sequence: CSVSGTTAIFTDTQYF.

The chain is built from TRBV7-9 and TRBJ1-1; D remains unclear. V gave up 1 base and J gave up 3 bases, with 9 bases separating them. The CDR3 consists of 14 residues. In germline, CDR1 is SEHNR, CDR2 FQNEAQ (reference sequence). The CDR3 DNA is TGTGCCAGCAGCTTAGAGGACCGGTACACTGAAGCTTTCTTT. Protein: CASSLEDRYTEAFF.